Listed here is a single T cell receptor (beta chain). The antigen is unknown. Approximately 36,000 genome equivalents of blood DNA were amplified for TRB. The sample is drawn from a study of T cell clusters in autoimmune cytopenias. Turning to the study itself: Healthy donor controls had a mean age of roughly 51 years and median age of 59 years. Overall study results and limits: TRB repertoire shifts in secondary cytopenia and chronic lymphocytic leukemia mostly reflected lymphoma, not autoimmunity. Healthy donors had approximately 3.1-fold more exclusive TRB clusters than active autoimmune hepatitis patients.

One tube held mixed TRB-A and TRB-B primer pools for touch-down PCR. TCRdb derives one entry per CDR3 protein from the multiplex PCR reads, leaving out DNA. This listing includes 9,500 to 12,000 distinct CDR3 sequences. Germline V CDR1 and CDR2: SGHDN, FVKESK. The length of the CDR3 is 17 residues. The data were also submitted as part of a second study, on T cell repertoires in aging, cancer and after chemotherapy. From that report: Healthy donors lost TCR diversity with age mainly through richness, cancer patients through richness and evenness.

This sequence joins TRBV14 and TRBJ2-7; the D call of TRBD1 rests on TCRdb alone, since no DNA is present to check it. The receptor was derived from a human donor in good health. Sequencing used peripheral blood. CDR3 sequence reads: CASSQSLGRGDSYEQYF.